This T cell receptor (beta chain) was sequenced for a study of a mutant IDH1 vaccine in newly diagnosed glioma. Turning to the study itself: Either 4-6 weeks after radiotherapy alone or alongside temozolomide, vaccination was begun. Before enrollment, patients got radiotherapy alone, temozolomide alone, or mostly the combination. Regarding the study as a whole: Pseudoprogression appears to have had no connection to changes in top peripheral T cell clonotypes.

There are 13 residues in the CDR3. J was trimmed by 1 base and V by 3 bases; bases with no gene match: 1. CDR1 and CDR2 from the germline V gene are GTSNPN and SVGIG (reference sequence). Clones were read by immunoSEQ multiplex PCR, and TCRdb kept only the in-frame ones, dropping some. This sample has tens of thousands of clones, with 74% found just once. Turning to this clone: The antigen remains unidentified.

Time point reported: week 35, safety follow-up. The content of each vaccine dose was 300 ug of mutant IDH1 20-mer peptide, and topical imiquimod accompanied it. V gene TRBV30 combines with J gene TRBJ2-5; the match to TRBD2 covers 8 bases. The sequencing used PBMCs, collected from a glioma patient whose treatment included an IDH1 peptide vaccine. This receptor was obtained from a man aged 50 to 59 with glioma. CDR3 bases: TGTGCCTGGAGCCGGGGGGGCCAAGAGACCCAGTACTTC. It codes for CAWSRGGQETQYF. Full variable domain (outside the CDR3, taken from reference TRBV30 and TRBJ2-5): SQTIHQWPATLVQPVGSPLSLECTVEGTSNPNLYWYRQAAGRGLQLLFYSVGIGQISSEVPQNLSASRPQDRQFILSSKKLLLSDSGFYLCAWSRGGQETQYFGPGTRLLVL.